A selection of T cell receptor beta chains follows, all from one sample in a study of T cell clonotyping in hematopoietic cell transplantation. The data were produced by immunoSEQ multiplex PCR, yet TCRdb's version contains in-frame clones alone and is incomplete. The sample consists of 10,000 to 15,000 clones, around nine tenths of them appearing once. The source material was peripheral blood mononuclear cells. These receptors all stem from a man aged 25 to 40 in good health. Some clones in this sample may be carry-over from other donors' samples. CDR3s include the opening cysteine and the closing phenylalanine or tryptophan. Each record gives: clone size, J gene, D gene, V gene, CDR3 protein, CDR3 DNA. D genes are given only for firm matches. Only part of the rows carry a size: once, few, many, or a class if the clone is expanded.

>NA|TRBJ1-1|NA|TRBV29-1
CSIKGVGTEAFF
TGCAGCATTAAGGGGGTAGGCACTGAAGCTTTCTTT
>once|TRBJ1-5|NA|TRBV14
CASSPGGGPQHF
TGTGCCAGCAGCCCAGGAGGGGGACCCCAGCATTTT
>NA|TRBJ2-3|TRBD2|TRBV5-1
CASSLVRSGRASSTDTQYF
TGCGCCAGCAGCTTGGTTCGTAGCGGGAGGGCGTCTAGCACAGATACGCAGTATTTT
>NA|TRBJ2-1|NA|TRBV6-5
CASSRGDEQFF
TGTGCCAGCAGCCGGGGCGATGAGCAGTTCTTC
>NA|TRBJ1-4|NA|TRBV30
CAWSVLGDGNEKLFF
TGTGCCTGGAGTGTACTAGGGGACGGTAATGAAAAACTGTTTTTT
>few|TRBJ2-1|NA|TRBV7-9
CASAHRWGQINEQFF
TGTGCCAGCGCTCACAGGTGGGGACAAATCAATGAGCAGTTCTTC
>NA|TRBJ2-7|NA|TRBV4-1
CASSQERAHRAYEQYF
TGCGCCAGCAGCCAAGAACGGGCACATAGAGCCTACGAGCAGTACTTC
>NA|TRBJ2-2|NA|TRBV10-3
CAISELGLISTGELFF
TGTGCCATCAGTGAGTTGGGACTCATCTCGACCGGGGAGCTGTTTTTT
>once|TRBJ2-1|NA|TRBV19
CASSMGPGKFF
TGTGCCAGTAGTATGGGTCCGGGGAAGTTCTTC
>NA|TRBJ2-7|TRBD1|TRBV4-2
CASSQDETGFYEQYF
TGTGCCAGCAGCCAAGATGAGACAGGGTTCTACGAGCAGTACTTC
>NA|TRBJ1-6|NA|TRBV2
CASSTDRNSPLHF
TGTGCCAGCAGTACGGACAGAAATTCACCCCTCCACTTT
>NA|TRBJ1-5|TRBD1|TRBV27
CASSPEGASQPQHF
TGTGCCAGCAGTCCCGAGGGGGCCTCTCAGCCCCAGCATTTT
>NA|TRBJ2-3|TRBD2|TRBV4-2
CASSQVSGRGTDTQYF
TGTGCCAGCAGCCAAGTTAGCGGGAGGGGCACAGATACGCAGTATTTT
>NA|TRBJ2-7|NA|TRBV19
CASATTDSYEQYF
TGTGCCAGTGCCACGACAGACTCCTACGAGCAGTACTTC
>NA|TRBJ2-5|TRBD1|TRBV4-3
CASSQDGQGTQETQYF
TGCGCCAGCAGCCAAGACGGACAGGGGACCCAAGAGACCCAGTACTTC
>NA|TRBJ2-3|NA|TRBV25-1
CASGAVAGLGTDTQYF
TGTGCCAGCGGGGCCGTGGCAGGCTTAGGCACAGATACGCAGTATTTT
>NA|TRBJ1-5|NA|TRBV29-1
CSVLWGGNQPQHF
TGCAGCGTTTTGTGGGGGGGAAATCAGCCCCAGCATTTT
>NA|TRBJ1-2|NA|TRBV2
CASSERFGQLSYGYTF
TGTGCCAGCAGTGAACGGTTTGGACAGCTTAGCTATGGCTACACCTTC
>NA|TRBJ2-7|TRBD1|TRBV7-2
CASSPGQGAYEQYF
TGTGCCAGCAGCCCGGGACAGGGGGCCTACGAGCAGTACTTC
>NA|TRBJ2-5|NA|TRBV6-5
CASSYGGGAWETQYF
TGTGCCAGCAGTTACGGTGGGGGGGCGTGGGAGACCCAGTACTTC
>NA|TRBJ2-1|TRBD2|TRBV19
CASSILAGELDEQFF
TGTGCCAGTAGTATTCTAGCGGGGGAATTAGATGAGCAGTTCTTC
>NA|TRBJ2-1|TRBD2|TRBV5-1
CASSLAGDHSNEQFF
TGCGCCAGCAGCCTAGCGGGGGACCACAGCAATGAGCAGTTCTTC
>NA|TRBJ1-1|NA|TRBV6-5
CASRTFAGPNTEAFF
TGTGCCAGCAGAACCTTTGCCGGCCCTAACACTGAAGCTTTCTTT
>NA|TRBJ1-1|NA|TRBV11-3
CASSLGGAMNTEAFF
TGTGCCAGCAGCTTAGGAGGGGCGATGAACACTGAAGCTTTCTTT
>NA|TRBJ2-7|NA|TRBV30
CAWSLPNPGPLVTYEQYF
TGTGCCTGGAGTTTACCCAACCCGGGACCTTTGGTAACCTACGAGCAGTACTTC
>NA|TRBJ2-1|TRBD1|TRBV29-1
CSAKADRGYNEQFF
TGCAGCGCCAAGGCCGACAGGGGATACAATGAGCAGTTCTTC
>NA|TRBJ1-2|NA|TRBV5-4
CASSLATGGGSNYGYTF
TGTGCCAGCAGCTTGGCCACGGGGGGGGGCTCGAACTATGGCTACACCTTC
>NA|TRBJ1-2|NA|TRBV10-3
CAISATETSLYGYTF
TGTGCCATCAGTGCCACAGAAACTAGTCTCTATGGCTACACCTTC
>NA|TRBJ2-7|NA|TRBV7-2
CASSLGFRREQYF
TGTGCCAGCAGCTTGGGGTTCCGGCGGGAGCAGTACTTC